This T cell receptor beta chain was sequenced in a study of blood T cells in healthy people across ages. Findings and limits, study-wide: The study regarded diversity estimates from one million T cells as underestimates. Among T cells, TCR beta diversity per million cells dropped roughly linearly as age rose.

Comment on this clonotype: What it binds is not known.

Trimming stripped 0 bases from V and 6 bases from J, with 9 bases between. This CDR3 contains 13 residues. Germline CDR1 LGHDT, CDR2 YNNKEL (reference sequence). Together with a sample-barcoded 5' primer, a J-beta primer mix was included in a second PCR lasting about 7 to 11 cycles. TCRdb re-called the 5' RACE reads with MiXCR, one entry per CDR3 protein. Of about 640,000 distinct CDR3 sequences in the sample, around 54% were seen once. The receptor comes from a man in his sixties in good health. The sequencing sample was made of blood. The chain couples TRBV3-1 to TRBJ2-7, with a weak D call TRBD2 (5 bases). CDR3 region: CASSQDHRGEQYF. The CDR3 nucleotides are TGTGCCAGCAGCCAAGATCATCGGGGCGAGCAGTACTTC.